Each of the 15 T cell receptor beta chains below was sequenced from the same sample in a study of blood T cell repertoires in COVID-19. Sequencing used immunoSEQ multiplex PCR; TCRdb keeps in-frame clones, though not all of them. The profile shows around 300,000 clones, roughly 90% of them singletons. Sequencing input: peripheral blood. The source is a woman aged 40-49 years who had recovered from COVID-19.

The chain has TRBV7-8 and TRBJ2-3, with D perhaps matching TRBD2 (5 bases). Germline CDR1 and CDR2: SGHVS and FQNEAQ. This CDR3 contains 16 residues. Trimming removed 2 bases at V and 0 bases at J, with 12 bases between. The CDR3 protein is CASSLLSGRSTDTQYF. CDR3 in DNA: TGTGCCAGCAGCTTACTCAGCGGAAGGAGCACAGATACGCAGTATTTT.

The V gene is TRBV6-5, the J gene TRBJ1-1, with D tentatively TRBD1 (5 bases). Germline V gene data show CDR1 as MNHEY and CDR2 as SVGAGI. V lost 7 bases and J 1 base, leaving 16 bases between the germline ends. The CDR3 is 15 residues long. CDR3 coding DNA: TGTGCCAGCACCCCGACCCAGGGCCCGAACACTGAAGCTTTCTTT. Its protein product is CASTPTQGPNTEAFF.

The genes are TRBV7-9 and TRBJ2-4; 10 bases are shared with TRBD1. The germline V gene has CDR1 SEHNR and CDR2 FQNEAQ (reference sequence). The CDR3 sequence is 14 residues long. V trimming: 7 bases; J trimming: 15 bases; junction bases outside the gene matches: 15. CDR3: CASTGPMGQGPGYF. As DNA, the CDR3 is TGTGCCAGCACCGGCCCTATGGGACAGGGGCCTGGGTACTTC.

This clone was observed a handful of times. The V gene is TRBV6-4, the J gene TRBJ1-5, with D possibly TRBD1 on 5 matching bases. The germline CDR1 and CDR2 sequences are MRHNA and SNTAGT. V dropped 6 bases and J dropped 5 bases, with 8 bases sitting between them. The CDR3 covers 12 residues. CDR3 sequence: CASSQGHQPQHF. In DNA form, the CDR3 reads TGTGCCAGCAGCCAGGGTCATCAGCCCCAGCATTTT.

This chain joins TRBV24-1 and TRBJ2-2, with a possible D match to TRBD1 (5 bases). The CDR3 is 13 amino acids. Germline values: CDR1 KGHDR, CDR2 SFDVKD. V was clipped by 7 bases and J by 6 bases, with 11 bases between them. The DNA of the CDR3 is TGTGCCACCAGGGAGACAGTAGCCGGGGAGCTGTTTTTT. Residues: CATRETVAGELFF.

The gene calls are TRBV18 and TRBJ1-4; 9 bases map to TRBD1. Germline trimming cut 2 bases from V and 5 bases from J; bases unmatched to any gene: 12. Germline V gene data show CDR1 as KGHSH and CDR2 as LQKENI. CDR3 length equals 18 residues. CDR3 sequence reads: CASSPGQGKAQGNEKLFF. CDR3 coding DNA: TGTGCCAGCTCACCAGGACAGGGGAAGGCCCAGGGAAATGAAAAACTGTTTTTT.

This clone was detected a few times. The chain is built from TRBV6-5 and TRBJ2-7; D remains ambiguous. Trimming removed 0 bases at V and 5 bases at J, with 8 bases between. The germline V gene has CDR1 MNHEY and CDR2 SVGAGI. This CDR3 spans 13 amino acids. The CDR3 DNA reads TGTGCCAGCAGTTACTCCGAGCAAAACGAGCAGTACTTC. Its protein product is CASSYSEQNEQYF.

The V and J genes are TRBV19 and TRBJ1-2, with a possible D match to TRBD1 (6 bases). The V end lost 7 bases, the J end lost 4 bases, and 13 bases lay between the germline ends. This CDR3 region has 13 residues. Germline lookup yields CDR1 LNHDA and CDR2 SQIVND (reference sequence). The CDR3 here is CASIPGVGYGYTF. The CDR3 coding sequence is TGTGCCAGTATTCCAGGGGTGGGCTATGGCTACACCTTC.

The CDR3 loop reads CASSQGGRGQFGTQYF. As DNA, the CDR3 is TGTGCCAGCAGCCAGGGAGGCAGGGGGCAATTTGGGACCCAGTACTTC. The rearrangement uses TRBV11-3 and TRBJ2-5; TRBD1 matches 8 bases. With V trimmed by 5 bases and J by 7 bases, 15 bases remained unmatched. Germline CDR1 and CDR2: SGHNT and YENEEA. This CDR3 contains 16 residues.

In its sample, this clone was seen once. The gene calls are TRBV28 and TRBJ1-1; maybe TRBD1 (6 bases). The CDR3 length is 15 residues. The V gene lost 6 bases and the J gene lost 6 bases, with 20 bases spanning the gap. Germline-derived CDR1 and CDR2 are MDHEN and SYDVKM. This chain's CDR3 is CASRIPGGARPEAFF. The DNA for the CDR3 is TGTGCCAGCAGAATCCCGGGGGGGGCGAGGCCTGAAGCTTTCTTT.

V and J are TRBV7-3 and TRBJ1-1; maybe TRBD1 (5 bases). Trimming pared 5 bases from V and 7 bases from J, leaving 17 bases between. This CDR3 is 14 amino acids long. Germline CDR1 reads SGHTA; CDR2 reads FQGTGA. CDR3 loop: CASSTPTVRNEAFF. CDR3 in DNA: TGTGCCAGCAGCACTCCGACAGTTCGTAATGAAGCTTTCTTT. Full variable domain (outside the CDR3, taken from reference TRBV7-3 and TRBJ1-1): GAGVSQTPSNKVTEKGKYVELRCDPISGHTALYWYRQSLGQGPEFLIYFQGTGAADDSGLPNDRFFAVRPEGSVSTLKIQRTERGDSAVYLCASSTPTVRNEAFFGQGTRLTVV.

The V call is TRBV6-5, the J call TRBJ2-3; D gene unclear. CDR3 size: 14 residues. The germline V gene encodes CDR1 MNHEY and CDR2 SVGAGI. Trimming removed 6 bases at V and 6 bases at J, with 16 bases between. Written as DNA, the CDR3 is TGTGCCAGCAGGTCCCTCTCTGAGTCTGATACGCAGTATTTT. As protein: CASRSLSESDTQYF.

The CDR3 is CASTLQGAGETQYF. DNA for the CDR3: TGTGCCAGCACCCTACAGGGGGCGGGAGAGACCCAGTACTTC. The chain uses TRBV2 and TRBJ2-5, with 9 bases that match TRBD1. Germline CDR1 is SNHLY and CDR2 is FYNNEI. The trim removed 7 bases at V and 4 bases at J, leaving 7 bases unmatched. CDR3 length equals 14 residues.

This chain connects TRBV3-1 (or the pseudogene TRBV3-2) to TRBJ2-2; 9 bases are shared with TRBD2. Germline values: CDR1 LGHDT, CDR2 YNNKEL (reference sequence). Germline trimming cut 1 base from V and 1 base from J; bases unmatched to any gene: 4. The CDR3 is 17 residues long. The CDR3 is CASSQAATSGNTGELFF. CDR3 sequence (DNA): TGTGCCAGCAGCCAAGCGGCGACTAGCGGGAACACCGGGGAGCTGTTTTTT.

The chain carries TRBV3-1 (or the pseudogene TRBV3-2) and TRBJ2-7; a weak D match, TRBD2 (5 bases). Germline V lookup: CDR1 LGHDT, CDR2 YNNKEL (reference sequence). The CDR3 covers 14 residues. V was clipped by 1 base and J by 5 bases, with 12 bases between them. The CDR3 loop reads CASSQVLGPHEQYF. CDR3 DNA: TGTGCCAGCAGCCAAGTACTAGGGCCCCACGAGCAGTACTTC.